This is a list of T cell receptor beta chains from one sample in a study of blood T cell repertoires in COVID-19. Assay used: immunoSEQ multiplex PCR; TCRdb lists only in-frame clones, some missing. The sample contains about 670,000 clones, more than 80% of which appear only once. The source material was peripheral blood. The origin of the receptors is a woman between 18 and 29 years old with acute or convalescent COVID-19. CDR3s include the opening cysteine and the closing phenylalanine or tryptophan. For some rows the clone size is stated as once, few or many, or as a class when expanded; others skip it.

.	TRBV27	TRBJ1-6	CASSQRPPGRNSPLHF
.	TRBV7-2	TRBJ1-2	CASSLGQGQAGGYGYTF
.	TRBV7-2	TRBJ2-1	CASTFLAGAYNEQFF
.	TRBV14	TRBJ1-2	CASSQGANYGYTF
.	TRBV19	TRBJ1-2	CASKSLDSPYGYTF
once	TRBV21-1	TRBJ1-5	CASSNQGALPKSNQPQHF
.	TRBV4-1	TRBJ2-7	CASSQWTEISYEQYF
.	TRBV10-3	TRBJ2-4	CATGQELNIQYF
.	TRBV5-1	TRBJ2-1	CASTHGTSGPLYNEQFF
.	TRBV24-1	TRBJ2-1	CATSDLQGKDYNEQFF
.	TRBV7-8	TRBJ1-2	CASSPRVSRGRNLYGYTF
.	TRBV29-1	TRBJ2-7	CSVAPRQGTYEQYF
.	TRBV5-5	TRBJ1-2	CASSSRDRDYYGYTF
.	TRBV18	TRBJ1-1	CASSPPQQGGTEAFF
.	TRBV19	TRBJ1-4	CASSMVGTLNEKLFF
.	TRBV12-3/TRBV12-4	TRBJ1-1	CAARNRGATEAFF
.	TRBV27	TRBJ2-3	CASSLRLAWGTDTQYF
.	TRBV2	TRBJ1-1	CASRQENTEAFF
.	TRBV5-4	TRBJ1-2	CASSHSRDRVWSGYTF
.	TRBV5-4	TRBJ1-2	CASSSDGNYGYTF
.	TRBV15	TRBJ1-1	CATSSRVGVFLGGGNRSNTEAFF
.	TRBV4-3	TRBJ2-7	CASSQSDVQRGEQYF
.	TRBV6-2/TRBV6-3	TRBJ2-7	CASSYTPEGQGRYEQYF
.	TRBV9	TRBJ1-2	CASSTGGASYGYTF
.	TRBV5-1	TRBJ2-7	CASSLEGTGFYEQYF
.	TRBV5-1	TRBJ2-1	CASSQGGDEQFF
.	TRBV29-1	TRBJ2-1	CSAPKPGQGYNEQFF
.	TRBV7-8	TRBJ2-7	CASSLTVSQGEQYF
.	TRBV7-9	TRBJ2-6	CASSPGPAGANVLTF
.	TRBV6-2/TRBV6-3	TRBJ2-1	CASSLALGTEQFF
.	TRBV4-1	TRBJ2-7	CASSQGGTGFYEQYF
.	TRBV10-3	TRBJ2-6	CAISARTGVSSGANVLTF
once	TRBV5-6	TRBJ1-1	CASSYRLFEAFF
.	TRBV27	TRBJ1-1	CASSPPSLGNTEAFF
.	TRBV12-3/TRBV12-4	TRBJ2-7	CASASGLSYEQYF
.	TRBV5-6	TRBJ1-6	CASSLEQGTNSPLHF
.	TRBV5-1	TRBJ1-1	CASSVTGANTEAFF
.	TRBV6-5	TRBJ1-1	CASSSQGLEAFF
.	TRBV10-3	TRBJ1-4	CAISDFPGEKLFF
few	TRBV29-1	TRBJ2-7	CSVEDGGSYEQYF
.	TRBV5-1	TRBJ1-2	CASSLGHGDNYGYTF
.	TRBV7-2	TRBJ1-5	CASSLTPRTVNGPQHF
.	TRBV7-2	TRBJ2-3	CASSLTSGGADTQYF
.	TRBV6-6	TRBJ2-1	CASSSSGRGNEQFF
.	TRBV5-5	TRBJ1-6	CASSLLQGMNSPLHF